This record concerns one T cell receptor beta chain sequence. A universal primer site was added by template switching, and unique molecular identifiers were carried by the cDNA. TCRdb analysed the 5' RACE reads with MiXCR anew, one entry per CDR3 protein. The table has about 490,000 distinct CDR3 sequences, around 15% seen once; the top ten hold 0.44%. This CDR3 has 18 amino acids. Trimming shortened V by 0 bases and J by 4 bases, and 19 bases separated the two germline ends. Germline V gives CDR1 SGDLS, CDR2 YYNGEE. This entry belongs to a study of identical twins. This same sample was also part of a study on yellow fever vaccine responses in identical twins.

The chain is built from TRBV9 and TRBJ2-2; D is uncertain. What was sequenced was CD4+ T cells sorted from blood. This receptor was identified in a woman younger than 30 in good health. CDR3 loop: CASSVELGFRRGTGELFF. The DNA of the CDR3 is TGTGCCAGCAGCGTAGAGTTAGGTTTCAGACGAGGCACCGGGGAGCTGTTTTTT.